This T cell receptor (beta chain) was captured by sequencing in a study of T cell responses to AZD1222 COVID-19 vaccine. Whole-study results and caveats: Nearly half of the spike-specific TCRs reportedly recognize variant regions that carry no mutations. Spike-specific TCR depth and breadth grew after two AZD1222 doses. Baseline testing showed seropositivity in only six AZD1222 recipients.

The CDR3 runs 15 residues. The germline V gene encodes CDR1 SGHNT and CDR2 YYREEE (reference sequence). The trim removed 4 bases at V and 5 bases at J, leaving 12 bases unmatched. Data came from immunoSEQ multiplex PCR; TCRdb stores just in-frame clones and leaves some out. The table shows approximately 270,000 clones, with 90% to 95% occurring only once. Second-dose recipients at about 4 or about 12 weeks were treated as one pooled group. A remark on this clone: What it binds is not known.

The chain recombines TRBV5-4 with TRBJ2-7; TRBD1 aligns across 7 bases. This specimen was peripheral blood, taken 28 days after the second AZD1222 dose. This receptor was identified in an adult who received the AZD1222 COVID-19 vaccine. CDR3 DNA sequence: TGTGCCAGCAGCCTACAAGACAGGGATAAACACGAGCAGTACTTC. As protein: CASSLQDRDKHEQYF.